This T cell receptor (beta chain) was profiled in a study of OX40 agonist ivuxolimab in advanced cancers. Looking at the study overall: Antecedent anti-PD-1, anti-PD-L1 or anti-CTLA-4 therapy was permissible, with 35% to 40% having received some.

Assay: immunoSEQ multiplex PCR; the TCRdb copy retains only in-frame clones and omits some. The data show almost 85,000 clones, more than 70% seen once. The length of the CDR3 is 14 residues. CDR1 is SQVTM and CDR2 is ANQGSEA in the germline V gene. V dropped 5 bases and J dropped 3 bases, with 13 bases sitting between them. On cycle 4 day 1 and cycle 7 day 1, as well as at baseline, blood was sampled. The sample consisted of CD4+ or CD8+ T cells sorted from blood, taken in a trial of the OX40 agonist ivuxolimab. The V and J genes are TRBV29-1 and TRBJ2-2, with a weak D call TRBD1 (5 bases). The TCR sequence derives from an adult with an advanced solid tumor such as melanoma, head and neck, liver or kidney cancer. The CDR3, as DNA: TGCAGCGTTTTAGTAGGGGAATACACCGGGGAGCTGTTTTTT. The encoded protein is CSVLVGEYTGELFF.